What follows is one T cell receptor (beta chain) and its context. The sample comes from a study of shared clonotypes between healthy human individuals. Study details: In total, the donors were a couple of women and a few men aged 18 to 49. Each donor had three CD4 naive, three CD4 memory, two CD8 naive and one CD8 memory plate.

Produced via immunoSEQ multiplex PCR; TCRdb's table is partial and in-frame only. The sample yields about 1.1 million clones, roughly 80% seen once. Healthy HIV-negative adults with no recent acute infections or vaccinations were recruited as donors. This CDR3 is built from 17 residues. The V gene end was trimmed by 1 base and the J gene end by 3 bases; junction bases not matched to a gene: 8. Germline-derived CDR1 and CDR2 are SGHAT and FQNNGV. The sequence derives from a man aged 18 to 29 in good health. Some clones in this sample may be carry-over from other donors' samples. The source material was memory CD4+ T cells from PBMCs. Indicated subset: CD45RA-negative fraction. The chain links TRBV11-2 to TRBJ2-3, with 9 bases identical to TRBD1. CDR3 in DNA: TGTGCCAGCAGCTTAGTAGGGACAGGGCGGGCTACAGATACGCAGTATTTT. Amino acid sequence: CASSLVGTGRATDTQYF.